This T cell receptor (beta chain) was sequenced in a study of CD8 T cells in ankylosing spondylitis. This clonotype was seen a few times. MiXCR, applied by TCRdb to the 5' RACE reads, yields one record per CDR3 protein. The sample consists of about 200,000 distinct CDR3 sequences, about 13% of them appearing once. Input material: blood, either unsorted or a sorted T cell fraction (not recorded which). The TCR sequence derives from a male donor with ankylosing spondylitis or in good health (not recorded which).

Here the CDR3 DNA reads TGTGCCAGCAGCTGGGCGGAGGGGACTCGGGCTTATGAGCAGTTCTTC. It translates to CASSWAEGTRAYEQFF. The chain combines TRBV7-9 with TRBJ2-1, with D perhaps matching TRBD2 (6 bases). From germline, CDR1 is SEHNR and CDR2 FQNEAQ (reference sequence). CDR3 length equals 16 residues. Trimming shortened V by 4 bases and J by 8 bases, and 21 bases separated the two germline ends. Supplemented by reference TRBV7-9 and TRBJ2-1, the full variable domain reads DTGVSQNPRHKITKRGQNVTFRCDPISEHNRLYWYRQTLGQGPEFLTYFQNEAQLEKSRLLSDRFSAERPKGSFSTLEIQRTEQGDSAMYLCASSWAEGTRAYEQFFGPGTRLTVL.